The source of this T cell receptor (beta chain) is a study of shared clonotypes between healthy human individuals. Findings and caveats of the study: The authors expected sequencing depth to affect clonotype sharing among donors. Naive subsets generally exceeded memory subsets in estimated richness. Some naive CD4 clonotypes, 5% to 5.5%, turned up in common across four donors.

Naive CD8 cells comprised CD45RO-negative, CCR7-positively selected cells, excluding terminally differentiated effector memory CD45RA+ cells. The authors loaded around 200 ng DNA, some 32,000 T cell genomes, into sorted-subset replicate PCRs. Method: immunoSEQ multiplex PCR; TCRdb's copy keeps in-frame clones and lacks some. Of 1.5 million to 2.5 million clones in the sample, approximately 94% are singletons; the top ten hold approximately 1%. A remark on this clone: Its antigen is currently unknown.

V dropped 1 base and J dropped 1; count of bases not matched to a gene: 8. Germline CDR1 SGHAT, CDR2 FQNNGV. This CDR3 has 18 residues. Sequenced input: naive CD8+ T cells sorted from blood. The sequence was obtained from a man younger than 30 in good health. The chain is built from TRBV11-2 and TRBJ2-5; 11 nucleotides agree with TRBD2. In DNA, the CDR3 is TGTGCCAGCAGCTTAGGCCTAGCGGGGGGCTTGTTCCAAGAGACCCAGTACTTC. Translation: CASSLGLAGGLFQETQYF. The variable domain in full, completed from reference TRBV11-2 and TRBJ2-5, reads EAGVAQSPRYKIIEKRQSVAFWCNPISGHATLYWYQQILGQGPKLLIQFQNNGVVDDSQLPKDRFSAERLKGVDSTLKIQPAKLEDSAVYLCASSLGLAGGLFQETQYFGPGTRLLVL.